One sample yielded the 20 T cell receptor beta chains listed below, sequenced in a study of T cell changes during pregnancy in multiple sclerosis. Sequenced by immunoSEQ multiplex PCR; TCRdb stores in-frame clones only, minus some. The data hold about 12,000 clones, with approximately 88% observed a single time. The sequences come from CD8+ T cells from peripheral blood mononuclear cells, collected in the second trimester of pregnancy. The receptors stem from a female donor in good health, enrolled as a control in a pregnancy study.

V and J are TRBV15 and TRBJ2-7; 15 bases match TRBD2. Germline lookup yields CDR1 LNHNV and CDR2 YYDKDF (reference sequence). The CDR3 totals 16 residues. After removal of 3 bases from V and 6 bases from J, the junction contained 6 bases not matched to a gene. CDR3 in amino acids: CATSRGLAGGYGEQYF. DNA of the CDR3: TGTGCCACCAGCAGGGGACTAGCGGGAGGATATGGCGAGCAGTACTTC.

The CDR3 nucleotides read TGTGCCAGCAGCCGGACTAGCGGACCCACAGATACGCAGTATTTT. Amino acids: CASSRTSGPTDTQYF. The chain links TRBV6-5 to TRBJ2-3, with 10 bases aligning to TRBD2. CDR1 is MNHEY and CDR2 is SVGAGI in the germline V gene. With V trimmed by 6 bases and J by 2 bases, 5 bases remained unmatched. The CDR3 runs to 15 residues.

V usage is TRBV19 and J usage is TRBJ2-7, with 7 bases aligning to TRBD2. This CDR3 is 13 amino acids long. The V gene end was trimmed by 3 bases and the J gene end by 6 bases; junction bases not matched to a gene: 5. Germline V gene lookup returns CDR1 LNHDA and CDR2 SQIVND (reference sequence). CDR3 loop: CASSIQREGEQYF. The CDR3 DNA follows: TGTGCCAGTAGTATTCAGCGGGAAGGCGAGCAGTACTTC.

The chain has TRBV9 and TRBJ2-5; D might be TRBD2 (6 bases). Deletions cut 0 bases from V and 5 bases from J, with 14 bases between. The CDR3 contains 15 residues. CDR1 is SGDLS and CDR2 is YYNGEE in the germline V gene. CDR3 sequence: CASSVDPGVMETQYF. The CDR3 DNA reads TGTGCCAGCAGCGTAGACCCGGGAGTAATGGAGACCCAGTACTTC.

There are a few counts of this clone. The CDR3 here is CASSEGLAGADTQYF. DNA of the CDR3: TGTGCCAGCAGTGAAGGACTAGCGGGAGCAGATACGCAGTATTTT. The chain joins TRBV6-1 to TRBJ2-3, with 12 bases identical to TRBD2. The length of the CDR3 is 15 residues. Per the germline V gene, CDR1 is MNHNS and CDR2 is SASEGT. V lost 1 base, J lost 4 bases, and 0 bases stayed unmatched.

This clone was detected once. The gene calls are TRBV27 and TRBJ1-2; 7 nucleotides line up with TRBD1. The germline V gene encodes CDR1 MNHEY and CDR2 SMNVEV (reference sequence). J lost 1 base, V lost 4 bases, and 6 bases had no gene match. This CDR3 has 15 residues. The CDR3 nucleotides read TGTGCCAGCAGTTATTGGACAGGCCGTAACTATGGCTACACCTTC. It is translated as CASSYWTGRNYGYTF.

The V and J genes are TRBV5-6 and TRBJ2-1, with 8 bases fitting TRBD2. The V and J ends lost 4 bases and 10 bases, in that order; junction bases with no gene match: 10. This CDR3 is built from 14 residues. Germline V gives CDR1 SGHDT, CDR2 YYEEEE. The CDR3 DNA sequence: TGTGCCAGCAGCCTTCGGGAGGGCCCGTTCGAGCAGTTCTTC. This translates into CASSLREGPFEQFF.

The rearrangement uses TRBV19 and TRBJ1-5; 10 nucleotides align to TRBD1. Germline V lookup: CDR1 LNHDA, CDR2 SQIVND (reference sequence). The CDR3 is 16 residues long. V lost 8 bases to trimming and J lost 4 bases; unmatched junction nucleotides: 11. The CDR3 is CASQNRDRGGNQPQHF. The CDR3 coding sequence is TGTGCCAGTCAGAACCGGGACAGGGGAGGTAATCAGCCCCAGCATTTT. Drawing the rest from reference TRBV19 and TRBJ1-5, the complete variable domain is DGGITQSPKYLFRKEGQNVTLSCEQNLNHDAMYWYRQDPGQGLRLIYYSQIVNDFQKGDIAEGYSVSREKKESFPLTVTSAQKNPTAFYLCASQNRDRGGNQPQHFGDGTRLSIL.

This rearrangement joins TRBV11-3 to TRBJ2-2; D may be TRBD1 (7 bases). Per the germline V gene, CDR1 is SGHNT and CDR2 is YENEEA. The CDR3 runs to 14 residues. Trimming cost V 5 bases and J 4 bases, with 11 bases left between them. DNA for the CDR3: TGTGCCAGCAGCCTCAGGGGGGTCACCGGGGAGCTGTTTTTT. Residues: CASSLRGVTGELFF. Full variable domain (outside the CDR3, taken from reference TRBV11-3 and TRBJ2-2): EAGVVQSPRYKIIEKKQPVAFWCNPISGHNTLYWYLQNLGQGPELLIRYENEEAVDDSQLPKDRFSAERLKGVDSTLKIQPAELGDSAVYLCASSLRGVTGELFFGEGSRLTVL.

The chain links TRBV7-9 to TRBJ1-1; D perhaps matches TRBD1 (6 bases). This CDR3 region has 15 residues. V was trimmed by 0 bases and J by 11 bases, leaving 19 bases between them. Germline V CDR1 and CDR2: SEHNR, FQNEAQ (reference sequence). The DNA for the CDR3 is TGTGCCAGCAGCTTAGCGTCTGGGGGCGAGAAGGAGGCTTTCTTT. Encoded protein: CASSLASGGEKEAFF.

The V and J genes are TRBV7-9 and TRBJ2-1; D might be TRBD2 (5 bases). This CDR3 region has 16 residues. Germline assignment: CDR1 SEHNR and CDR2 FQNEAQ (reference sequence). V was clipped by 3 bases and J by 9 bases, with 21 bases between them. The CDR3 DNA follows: TGTGCCAGCAGCTTCCTGCCCGGACTTAGTCGCGCTGAGCAGTTCTTC. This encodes CASSFLPGLSRAEQFF.

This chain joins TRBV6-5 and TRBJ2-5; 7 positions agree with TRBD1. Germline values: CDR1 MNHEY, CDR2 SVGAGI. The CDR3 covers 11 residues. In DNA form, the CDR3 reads TGTGTCACAGGGGACGTGGAGACCCAGTACTTC. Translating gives CVTGDVETQYF.

The CDR3 DNA reads as TGTGCCAGCAGCGTAGCTATAACAGGGGGCGACTTTTCGCCCTACAATGAGCAGTTCTTC. This codes for CASSVAITGGDFSPYNEQFF. V is TRBV9 and J is TRBJ2-1; 9 bases line up with TRBD1. In germline, CDR1 is SGDLS, CDR2 YYNGEE. Germline trimming cut 0 bases from V and 2 bases from J; bases unmatched to any gene: 15. This CDR3 has 20 amino acids.

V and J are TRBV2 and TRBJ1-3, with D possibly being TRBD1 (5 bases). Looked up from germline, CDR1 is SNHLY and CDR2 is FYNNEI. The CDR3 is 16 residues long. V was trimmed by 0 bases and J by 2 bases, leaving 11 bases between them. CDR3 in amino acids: CASSEAGGRPGNTIYF. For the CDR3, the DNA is TGTGCCAGCAGTGAAGCCGGGGGAAGACCTGGAAACACCATATATTTT. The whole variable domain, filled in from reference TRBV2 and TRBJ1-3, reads EPEVTQTPSHQVTQMGQEVILRCVPISNHLYFYWYRQILGQKVEFLVSFYNNEISEKSEIFDDQFSVERPDGSNFTLKIRSTKLEDSAMYFCASSEAGGRPGNTIYFGEGSWLTVV.

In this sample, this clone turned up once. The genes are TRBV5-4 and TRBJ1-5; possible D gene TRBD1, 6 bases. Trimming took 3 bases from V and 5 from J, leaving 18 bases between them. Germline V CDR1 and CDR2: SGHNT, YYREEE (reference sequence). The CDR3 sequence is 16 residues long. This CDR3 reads CASSYRGGGVDQPQHF. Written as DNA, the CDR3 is TGTGCCAGCAGCTACAGAGGGGGGGGAGTGGATCAGCCCCAGCATTTT.

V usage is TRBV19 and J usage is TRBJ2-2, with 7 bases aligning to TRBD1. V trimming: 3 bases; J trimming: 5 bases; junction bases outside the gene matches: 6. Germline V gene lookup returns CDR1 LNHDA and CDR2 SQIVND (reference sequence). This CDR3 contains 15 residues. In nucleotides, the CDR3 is TGTGCCAGTAGTATCGCCGGGACAGTAACCGGGGAGCTGTTTTTT. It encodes CASSIAGTVTGELFF.

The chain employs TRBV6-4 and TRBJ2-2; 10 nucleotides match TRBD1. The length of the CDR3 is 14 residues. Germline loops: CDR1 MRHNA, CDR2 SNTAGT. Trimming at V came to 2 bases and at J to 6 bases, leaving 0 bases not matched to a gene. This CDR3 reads CASSDGTGAGELFF. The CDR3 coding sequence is TGTGCCAGCAGTGACGGGACAGGGGCCGGGGAGCTGTTTTTT.

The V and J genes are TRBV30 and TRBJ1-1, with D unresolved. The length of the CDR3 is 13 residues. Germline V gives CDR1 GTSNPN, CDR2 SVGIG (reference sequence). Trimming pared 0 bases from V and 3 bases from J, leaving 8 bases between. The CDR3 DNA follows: TGTGCCTGGAGTGTACTGGAGGACACTGAAGCTTTCTTT. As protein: CAWSVLEDTEAFF. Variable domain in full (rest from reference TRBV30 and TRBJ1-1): SQTIHQWPATLVQPVGSPLSLECTVEGTSNPNLYWYRQAAGRGLQLLFYSVGIGQISSEVPQNLSASRPQDRQFILSSKKLLLSDSGFYLCAWSVLEDTEAFFGQGTRLTVV.

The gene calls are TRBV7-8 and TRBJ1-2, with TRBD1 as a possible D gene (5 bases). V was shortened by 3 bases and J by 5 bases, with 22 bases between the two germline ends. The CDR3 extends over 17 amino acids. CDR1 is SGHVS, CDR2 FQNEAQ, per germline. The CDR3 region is CASSFRTGRGISYGYTF. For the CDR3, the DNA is TGTGCCAGCAGCTTCCGGACGGGGAGGGGTATATCTTATGGCTACACCTTC.

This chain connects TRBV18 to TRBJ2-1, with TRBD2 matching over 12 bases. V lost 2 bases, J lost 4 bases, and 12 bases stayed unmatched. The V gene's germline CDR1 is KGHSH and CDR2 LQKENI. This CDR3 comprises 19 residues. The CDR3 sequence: CASSPISLAGGTYYNEQFF. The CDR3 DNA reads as TGTGCCAGCTCACCAATCAGCCTAGCGGGAGGGACCTATTACAATGAGCAGTTCTTC. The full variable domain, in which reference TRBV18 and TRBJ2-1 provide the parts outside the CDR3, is NAGVMQNPRHLVRRRGQEARLRCSPMKGHSHVYWYRQLPEEGLKFMVYLQKENIIDESGMPKERFSAEFPKEGPSILRIQQVVRGDSAAYFCASSPISLAGGTYYNEQFFGPGTRLTVL.